A selection of T cell receptor beta chains follows, all from one sample in a study of cytomegalovirus exposure and HLA in healthy donors. Sequenced by immunoSEQ multiplex PCR; TCRdb stores in-frame clones only, minus some. The table has around 92,000 clones, more than 75% seen once. Sample: PBMCs. The origin of the receptors is a human donor in good health. CDR3s include the opening cysteine and the closing phenylalanine or tryptophan. The order of the fields is clone size, V gene, D gene, J gene, CDR3 protein, CDR3 DNA. D genes are given only for firm matches. Clone size appears in some rows only: once, few, many, or a class for an expanded clone.

clone_size: .
v_call: TRBV14
d_call: .
j_call: TRBJ1-5
cdr3_aa: CASSQGFRQPQHF
cdr3_nt: TGTGCCAGCAGCCAAGGGTTCCGGCAGCCCCAGCATTTT

clone_size: .
v_call: TRBV9
d_call: .
j_call: TRBJ1-1
cdr3_aa: CASGRNTEAFF
cdr3_nt: TGTGCCAGCGGGAGGAACACTGAAGCTTTCTTT

clone_size: .
v_call: TRBV6-6
d_call: .
j_call: TRBJ2-2
cdr3_aa: CASRLPGDYGELFF
cdr3_nt: TGTGCCAGCAGATTACCAGGGGATTACGGGGAGCTGTTTTTT

clone_size: .
v_call: TRBV10-1
d_call: TRBD2
j_call: TRBJ2-7
cdr3_aa: CASSKGLAGEYEQYF
cdr3_nt: TGCGCCAGCAGCAAGGGACTAGCGGGAGAGTACGAGCAGTACTTC

clone_size: few
v_call: TRBV9
d_call: TRBD1
j_call: TRBJ2-3
cdr3_aa: CASSVEDRSTDTQYF
cdr3_nt: TGTGCCAGCAGCGTAGAGGACAGGAGCACAGATACGCAGTATTTT

clone_size: .
v_call: TRBV9
d_call: TRBD1
j_call: TRBJ2-7
cdr3_aa: CASSVAVTGSTQQYF
cdr3_nt: TGTGCCAGCAGCGTAGCTGTGACAGGGTCAACGCAGCAGTACTTC

clone_size: .
v_call: TRBV10-3
d_call: .
j_call: TRBJ1-4
cdr3_aa: CAIGRRGGSTTNEKLFF
cdr3_nt: TGTGCCATCGGCAGGAGGGGCGGAAGTACAACTAATGAAAAACTGTTTTTT

clone_size: few
v_call: TRBV5-8
d_call: .
j_call: TRBJ2-1
cdr3_aa: CASSVKFADYNEQFF
cdr3_nt: TGTGCCAGCAGCGTGAAATTTGCGGACTACAATGAGCAGTTCTTC

clone_size: .
v_call: TRBV5-4
d_call: .
j_call: TRBJ1-3
cdr3_aa: CASSQRQSSSGNTIYF
cdr3_nt: TGTGCCAGCAGCCAACGACAGTCGAGCTCTGGAAACACCATATATTTT

clone_size: .
v_call: TRBV5-4
d_call: TRBD1
j_call: TRBJ1-6
cdr3_aa: CASSEGQGGRAPLHF
cdr3_nt: TGTGCCAGCAGCGAGGGACAGGGTGGCAGGGCACCCCTCCACTTT

clone_size: .
v_call: TRBV30
d_call: .
j_call: TRBJ1-6
cdr3_aa: CAADNDNSPLHF
cdr3_nt: TGTGCCGCGGACAACGATAATTCACCCCTCCACTTT

clone_size: .
v_call: TRBV7-6
d_call: TRBD1
j_call: TRBJ1-2
cdr3_aa: CASSPQTGEGYGYTF
cdr3_nt: TGTGCCAGCAGCCCTCAGACAGGGGAAGGGTATGGCTACACCTTC

clone_size: many
v_call: TRBV27
d_call: TRBD1
j_call: TRBJ2-3
cdr3_aa: CASSFNRDRAQDTQYF
cdr3_nt: TGTGCCAGCAGCTTTAACCGGGACAGGGCACAAGATACGCAGTATTTT

clone_size: .
v_call: TRBV4-3
d_call: TRBD2
j_call: TRBJ2-3
cdr3_aa: CASSQVTAGRTDTQYF
cdr3_nt: TGCGCCAGCAGCCAAGTTACAGCGGGGCGCACAGATACGCAGTATTTT

clone_size: .
v_call: TRBV5-4
d_call: TRBD2
j_call: TRBJ2-1
cdr3_aa: CASSLELAGQDNEQFF
cdr3_nt: TGTGCCAGCAGCTTGGAACTAGCGGGGCAAGACAATGAGCAGTTCTTC

clone_size: .
v_call: TRBV2
d_call: .
j_call: TRBJ1-5
cdr3_aa: CASGSRDWNQPQHF
cdr3_nt: TGTGCCAGCGGCTCCCGGGACTGGAATCAGCCCCAGCATTTT

clone_size: .
v_call: TRBV2
d_call: TRBD2
j_call: TRBJ2-1
cdr3_aa: CASSEGTSEYNEQFF
cdr3_nt: TGTGCCAGCAGTGAGGGGACTAGCGAGTACAATGAGCAGTTCTTC

clone_size: few
v_call: TRBV7-9
d_call: .
j_call: TRBJ1-5
cdr3_aa: CASSQEQGPGNQPQHF
cdr3_nt: TGTGCCAGCAGCCAAGAGCAGGGGCCCGGCAATCAGCCCCAGCATTTT

clone_size: .
v_call: TRBV5-1
d_call: TRBD1
j_call: TRBJ2-4
cdr3_aa: CASSLGPGTGDIQYF
cdr3_nt: TGCGCCAGCAGCTTGGGCCCCGGGACAGGGGACATTCAGTACTTC

clone_size: .
v_call: TRBV5-1
d_call: TRBD1
j_call: TRBJ2-2
cdr3_aa: CASSFVGQGALSGELFF
cdr3_nt: TGCGCCAGCAGCTTCGTCGGACAGGGGGCGCTGAGCGGGGAGCTGTTTTTT

clone_size: once
v_call: TRBV5-1
d_call: TRBD1
j_call: TRBJ1-2
cdr3_aa: CASSFGQGGNYGYTF
cdr3_nt: TGCGCCAGCAGCTTTGGACAGGGGGGCAACTATGGCTACACCTTC

clone_size: .
v_call: TRBV4-3
d_call: .
j_call: TRBJ2-3
cdr3_aa: CASSQEHVTDTQYF
cdr3_nt: TGCGCCAGCAGCCAAGAACACGTCACAGATACGCAGTATTTT

clone_size: few
v_call: TRBV30
d_call: .
j_call: TRBJ1-1
cdr3_aa: CAWRIAGVNTEAFF
cdr3_nt: TGTGCCTGGAGAATTGCAGGCGTGAATACTGAAGCTTTCTTT

clone_size: .
v_call: TRBV6-1
d_call: .
j_call: TRBJ1-6
cdr3_aa: CASSERRTPTGNSPLHF
cdr3_nt: TGTGCCAGCAGTGAACGTCGGACACCCACGGGTAATTCACCCCTCCACTTT

clone_size: many
v_call: TRBV4-3
d_call: .
j_call: TRBJ1-3
cdr3_aa: CASSQEAGNSGNTIYF
cdr3_nt: TGCGCCAGCAGCCAAGAGGCAGGAAACTCTGGAAACACCATATATTTT

clone_size: .
v_call: TRBV6-5
d_call: .
j_call: TRBJ2-7
cdr3_aa: CASSYSMTDEQYF
cdr3_nt: TGTGCCAGCAGTTACTCGATGACAGATGAGCAGTACTTC

clone_size: few
v_call: TRBV5-1
d_call: TRBD1
j_call: TRBJ2-7
cdr3_aa: CASSPGQGPSHEQYF
cdr3_nt: TGCGCCAGCAGCCCGGGACAGGGCCCCAGCCACGAGCAGTACTTC

clone_size: few
v_call: TRBV5-4
d_call: .
j_call: TRBJ2-3
cdr3_aa: CASSFGGAADTQYF
cdr3_nt: TGTGCCAGCAGCTTTGGGGGGGCGGCAGATACGCAGTATTTT

clone_size: .
v_call: TRBV9
d_call: .
j_call: TRBJ2-1
cdr3_aa: CASSEVTRGKLYNEQFF
cdr3_nt: TGTGCCAGCAGCGAAGTAACTCGGGGGAAACTATACAATGAGCAGTTCTTC

clone_size: .
v_call: TRBV9
d_call: TRBD1
j_call: TRBJ1-5
cdr3_aa: CASSVGQGEHQPQHF
cdr3_nt: TGTGCCAGCAGCGTAGGGCAGGGGGAGCATCAGCCCCAGCATTTT

clone_size: many
v_call: TRBV25-1
d_call: TRBD2
j_call: TRBJ2-1
cdr3_aa: CATRIAGGDNEQFF
cdr3_nt: TGTGCCACCCGTATAGCGGGAGGAGATAATGAGCAGTTCTTC

clone_size: few
v_call: TRBV6-6
d_call: .
j_call: TRBJ1-4
cdr3_aa: CASKDETRQEKLFF
cdr3_nt: TGTGCCAGCAAGGACGAAACAAGACAGGAAAAACTGTTTTTT

clone_size: .
v_call: TRBV5-4
d_call: .
j_call: TRBJ2-5
cdr3_aa: CASSSPTGRNQETQYF
cdr3_nt: TGTGCCAGCAGCTCGCCGACAGGCCGGAACCAAGAGACCCAGTACTTC

clone_size: .
v_call: TRBV5-1
d_call: .
j_call: TRBJ1-6
cdr3_aa: CASSLGSPDNSPLHF
cdr3_nt: TGCGCCAGCAGCTTGGGTAGCCCAGATAATTCACCCCTCCACTTT

clone_size: .
v_call: TRBV6-1
d_call: .
j_call: TRBJ1-1
cdr3_aa: CASSATDNTEAFF
cdr3_nt: TGTGCCAGCAGTGCGACAGACAACACTGAAGCTTTCTTT

clone_size: .
v_call: TRBV25-1
d_call: TRBD1
j_call: TRBJ1-1
cdr3_aa: CASSVQGAGGEAFF
cdr3_nt: TGTGCCAGCAGTGTACAGGGGGCGGGGGGTGAAGCTTTCTTT

clone_size: .
v_call: TRBV19
d_call: .
j_call: TRBJ1-2
cdr3_aa: CASNIGEYYGYTF
cdr3_nt: TGTGCCAGTAATATCGGGGAGTACTATGGCTACACCTTC

clone_size: few
v_call: TRBV18
d_call: TRBD2
j_call: TRBJ2-1
cdr3_aa: CASSPRGGLVNEQFF
cdr3_nt: TGTGCCAGCTCACCTCGGGGGGGCCTGGTCAATGAGCAGTTCTTC

clone_size: few
v_call: TRBV25-1
d_call: TRBD2
j_call: TRBJ2-1
cdr3_aa: CASSDWGLNNEQFF
cdr3_nt: TGTGCCAGCAGTGATTGGGGACTAAACAATGAGCAGTTCTTC

clone_size: .
v_call: TRBV11-2
d_call: .
j_call: TRBJ1-4
cdr3_aa: CASSQLGLVNEKLFF
cdr3_nt: TGTGCCAGCAGCCAGCTTGGACTGGTTAATGAAAAACTGTTTTTT

clone_size: .
v_call: TRBV27
d_call: TRBD1
j_call: TRBJ1-3
cdr3_aa: CASSPGTVRSRNTIYF
cdr3_nt: TGTGCCAGCAGTCCCGGGACAGTACGTTCCCGAAACACCATATATTTT

clone_size: once
v_call: TRBV5-6
d_call: .
j_call: TRBJ1-3
cdr3_aa: CASSHGTGISGNTIYF
cdr3_nt: TGTGCCAGCAGTCACGGAACCGGGATTTCTGGAAACACCATATATTTT

clone_size: .
v_call: TRBV19
d_call: .
j_call: TRBJ1-1
cdr3_aa: CASSLLGGHHTEAFF
cdr3_nt: TGTGCCAGTAGTCTCCTTGGGGGACACCACACTGAAGCTTTCTTT

clone_size: .
v_call: TRBV5-6
d_call: .
j_call: TRBJ2-2
cdr3_aa: CASSLSYMFGTLEPGELFF
cdr3_nt: TGTGCCAGCAGCTTGTCCTATATGTTTGGGACTCTAGAACCCGGGGAGCTGTTTTTT

clone_size: .
v_call: TRBV9
d_call: TRBD2
j_call: TRBJ2-3
cdr3_aa: CASSVALGASGNTDTQYF
cdr3_nt: TGTGCCAGCAGCGTAGCTCTCGGGGCTAGCGGGAACACAGATACGCAGTATTTT

clone_size: .
v_call: TRBV10-3
d_call: TRBD1
j_call: TRBJ1-2
cdr3_aa: CAISPGQGNGYTF
cdr3_nt: TGTGCCATCAGCCCGGGACAGGGGAATGGCTACACCTTC

clone_size: .
v_call: TRBV19
d_call: .
j_call: TRBJ1-5
cdr3_aa: CASIYRVSQPQHF
cdr3_nt: TGTGCCAGTATTTACAGGGTCTCTCAGCCCCAGCATTTT

clone_size: .
v_call: TRBV19
d_call: .
j_call: TRBJ1-4
cdr3_aa: CASSIENSYTTNEKLFF
cdr3_nt: TGTGCCAGTAGTATAGAGAACAGCTATACAACTAATGAAAAACTGTTTTTT

clone_size: .
v_call: TRBV7-9
d_call: .
j_call: TRBJ2-7
cdr3_aa: CASSYTNYEQYF
cdr3_nt: TGTGCCAGCAGCTACACCAACTACGAGCAGTACTTC

clone_size: .
v_call: TRBV7-8
d_call: .
j_call: TRBJ1-1
cdr3_aa: CASSLPPGRGTEAFF
cdr3_nt: TGTGCCAGCAGCTTACCTCCGGGTCGAGGCACTGAAGCTTTCTTT

clone_size: .
v_call: TRBV30
d_call: TRBD1
j_call: TRBJ1-1
cdr3_aa: CAFTSGRGRTEAFF
cdr3_nt: TGTGCCTTCACATCGGGCAGGGGGCGAACTGAAGCTTTCTTT

clone_size: .
v_call: TRBV5-4
d_call: .
j_call: TRBJ2-6
cdr3_aa: CASSLALWAGGANVLTF
cdr3_nt: TGTGCCAGCAGCTTGGCCCTTTGGGCTGGAGGGGCCAACGTCCTGACTTTC

clone_size: .
v_call: TRBV6-5
d_call: .
j_call: TRBJ1-1
cdr3_aa: CASSSRVMNTEAFF
cdr3_nt: TGTGCCAGCAGTTCCAGGGTTATGAATACTGAAGCTTTCTTT

clone_size: .
v_call: TRBV5-4
d_call: TRBD1
j_call: TRBJ2-5
cdr3_aa: CASSPGQGVGQETQYF
cdr3_nt: TGTGCCAGCAGCCCGGGACAGGGGGTCGGCCAAGAGACCCAGTACTTC

clone_size: .
v_call: TRBV5-6
d_call: .
j_call: TRBJ2-7
cdr3_aa: CASSSHYEQYF
cdr3_nt: TGTGCCAGCAGCTCCCACTACGAGCAGTACTTC

clone_size: .
v_call: TRBV7-8
d_call: TRBD1
j_call: TRBJ1-1
cdr3_aa: CASSFGDHRGSLAFF
cdr3_nt: TGTGCCAGCAGCTTTGGGGATCACAGGGGATCTTTAGCTTTCTTT

clone_size: .
v_call: TRBV30
d_call: .
j_call: TRBJ1-2
cdr3_aa: CAWSVRGVNYGYTF
cdr3_nt: TGTGCCTGGAGTGTACGGGGAGTTAATTATGGCTACACCTTC

clone_size: .
v_call: TRBV11-3
d_call: TRBD1
j_call: TRBJ2-1
cdr3_aa: CASSPRDSYNEQFF
cdr3_nt: TGTGCCAGCAGCCCCCGGGACAGCTACAATGAGCAGTTCTTC

clone_size: .
v_call: TRBV11-2
d_call: TRBD2
j_call: TRBJ2-1
cdr3_aa: CASSLDPRGGGDEQFF
cdr3_nt: TGTGCCAGCAGCTTAGATCCTCGGGGGGGCGGGGATGAGCAGTTCTTC